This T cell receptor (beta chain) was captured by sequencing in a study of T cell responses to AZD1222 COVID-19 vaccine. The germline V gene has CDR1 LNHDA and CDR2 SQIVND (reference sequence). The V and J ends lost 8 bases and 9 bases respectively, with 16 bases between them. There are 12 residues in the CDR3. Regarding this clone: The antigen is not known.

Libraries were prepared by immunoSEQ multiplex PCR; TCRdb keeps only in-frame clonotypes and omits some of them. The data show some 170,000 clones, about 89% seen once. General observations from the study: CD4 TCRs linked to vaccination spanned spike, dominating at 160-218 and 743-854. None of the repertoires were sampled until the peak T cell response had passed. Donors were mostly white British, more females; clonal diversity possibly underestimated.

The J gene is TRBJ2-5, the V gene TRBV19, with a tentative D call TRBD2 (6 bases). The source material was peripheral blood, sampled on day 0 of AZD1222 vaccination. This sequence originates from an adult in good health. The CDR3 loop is CASGQYSGAQYF. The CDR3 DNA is TGTGCCAGTGGTCAGTATTCGGGGGCCCAGTACTTC.